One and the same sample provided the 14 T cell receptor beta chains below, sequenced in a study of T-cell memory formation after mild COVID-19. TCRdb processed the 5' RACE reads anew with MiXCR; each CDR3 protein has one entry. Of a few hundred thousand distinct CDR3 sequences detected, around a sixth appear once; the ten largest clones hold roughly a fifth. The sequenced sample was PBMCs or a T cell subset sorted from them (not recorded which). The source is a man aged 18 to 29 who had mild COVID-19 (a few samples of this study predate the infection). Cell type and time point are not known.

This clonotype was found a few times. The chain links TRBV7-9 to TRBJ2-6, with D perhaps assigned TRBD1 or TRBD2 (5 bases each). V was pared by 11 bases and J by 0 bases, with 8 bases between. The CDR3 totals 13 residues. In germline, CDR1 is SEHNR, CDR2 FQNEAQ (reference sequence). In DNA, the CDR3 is TGTGCCGCCGGGACCTCTGGGGCCAACGTCCTGACTTTC. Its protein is CAAGTSGANVLTF.

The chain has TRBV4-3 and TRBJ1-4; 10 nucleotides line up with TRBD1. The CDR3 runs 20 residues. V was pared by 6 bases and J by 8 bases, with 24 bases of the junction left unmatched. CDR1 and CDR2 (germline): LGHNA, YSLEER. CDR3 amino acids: CASRPQDPGQGLSGGEKLFF. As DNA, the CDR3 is TGCGCCAGCAGACCCCAGGATCCGGGACAGGGGCTGTCGGGGGGGGAAAAACTGTTTTTT.

CDR3 amino acids: CASSKGNRGADTQYF. The DNA of the CDR3 is TGTGCCAGCAGCAAAGGGAACAGAGGGGCGGATACGCAGTATTTT. The genes are TRBV21-1 and TRBJ2-3; TRBD1, the table's D call, lacks a check against the DNA. TRBV21-1 has pseudogene status. The CDR3 consists of 15 residues.

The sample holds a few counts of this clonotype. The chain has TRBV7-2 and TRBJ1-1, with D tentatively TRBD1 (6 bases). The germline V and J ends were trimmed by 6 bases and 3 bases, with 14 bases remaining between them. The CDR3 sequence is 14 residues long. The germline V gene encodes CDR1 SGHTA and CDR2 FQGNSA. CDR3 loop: CASRGGGPDTEAFF. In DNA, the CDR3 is TGTGCCAGCAGGGGTGGGGGGCCGGACACTGAAGCTTTCTTT.

Written as DNA, the CDR3 is TGCGCCAGCAGCTTTTATGGGGTCACTGAAGCTTTCTTT. Translating gives CASSFYGVTEAFF. The J gene is TRBJ1-1, the V gene TRBV5-1; no clear D gene. V lost 2 bases and J lost 4, with 9 bases in between. The CDR3 is made up of 13 amino acids. CDR1 and CDR2 (germline): SGHRS, YFSETQ. Full variable domain (rest looked up from reference TRBV5-1 and TRBJ1-1): KAGVTQTPRYLIKTRGQQVTLSCSPISGHRSVSWYQQTPGQGLQFLFEYFSETQRNKGNFPGRFSGRQFSNSRSEMNVSTLELGDSALYLCASSFYGVTEAFFGQGTRLTVV.

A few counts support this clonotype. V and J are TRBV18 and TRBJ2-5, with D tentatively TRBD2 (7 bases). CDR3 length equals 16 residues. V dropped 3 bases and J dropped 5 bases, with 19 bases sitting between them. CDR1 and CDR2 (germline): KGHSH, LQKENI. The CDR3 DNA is TGTGCCAGCTCACCCGGCGGCGGGGGCGACTGGGAGACCCAGTACTTC. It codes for CASSPGGGGDWETQYF. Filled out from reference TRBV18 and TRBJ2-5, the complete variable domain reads NAGVMQNPRHLVRRRGQEARLRCSPMKGHSHVYWYRQLPEEGLKFMVYLQKENIIDESGMPKERFSAEFPKEGPSILRIQQVVRGDSAAYFCASSPGGGGDWETQYFGPGTRLLVL.

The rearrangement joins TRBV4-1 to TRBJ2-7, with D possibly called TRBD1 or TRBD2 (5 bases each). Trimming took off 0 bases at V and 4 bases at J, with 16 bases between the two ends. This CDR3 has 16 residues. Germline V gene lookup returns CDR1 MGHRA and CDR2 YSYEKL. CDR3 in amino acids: CASSQEKTGHPYEQYF. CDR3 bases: TGCGCCAGCAGCCAAGAGAAAACGGGGCACCCGTACGAGCAGTACTTC.

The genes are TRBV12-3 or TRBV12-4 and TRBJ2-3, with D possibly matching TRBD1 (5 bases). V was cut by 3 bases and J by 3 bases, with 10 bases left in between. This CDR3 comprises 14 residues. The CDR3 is CASSFIAGTDTQYF. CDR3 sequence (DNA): TGTGCCAGCAGTTTCATCGCAGGGACAGATACGCAGTATTTT.

In nucleotides, the CDR3 is TGTGCCAGCAGTGGGATAAAAGGGCCCCAGCATTTT. Encoded protein: CASSGIKGPQHF. This chain links TRBV6-1 with TRBJ1-5; no clear D gene. The CDR3 consists of 12 residues. CDR1 is MNHNS and CDR2 is SASEGT in the germline V gene. Trimming took 4 bases from V and 9 from J, leaving 10 bases between them.

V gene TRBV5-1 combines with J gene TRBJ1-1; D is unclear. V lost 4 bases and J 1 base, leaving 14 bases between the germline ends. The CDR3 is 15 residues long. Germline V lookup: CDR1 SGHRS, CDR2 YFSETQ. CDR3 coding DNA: TGCGCCAGCAGCCCGACTCCGGGAAGGAACACTGAAGCTTTCTTT. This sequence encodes CASSPTPGRNTEAFF.

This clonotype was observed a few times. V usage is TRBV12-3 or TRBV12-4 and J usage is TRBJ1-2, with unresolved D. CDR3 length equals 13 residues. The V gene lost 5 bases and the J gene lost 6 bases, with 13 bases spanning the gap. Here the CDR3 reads CASSQSRGDGYTF. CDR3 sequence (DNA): TGTGCCAGCAGTCAGTCCCGTGGAGATGGCTACACCTTC.

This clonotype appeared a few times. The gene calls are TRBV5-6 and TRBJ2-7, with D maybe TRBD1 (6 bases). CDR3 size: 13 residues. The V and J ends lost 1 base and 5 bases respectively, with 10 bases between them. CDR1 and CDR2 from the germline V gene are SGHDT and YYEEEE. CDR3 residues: CASSLKNRDEQYF. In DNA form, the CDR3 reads TGTGCCAGCAGCTTGAAGAACAGGGACGAGCAGTACTTC.

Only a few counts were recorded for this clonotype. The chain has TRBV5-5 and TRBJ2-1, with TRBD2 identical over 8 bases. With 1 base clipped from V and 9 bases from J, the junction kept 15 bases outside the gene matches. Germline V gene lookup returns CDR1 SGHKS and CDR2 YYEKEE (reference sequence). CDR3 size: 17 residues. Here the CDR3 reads CASSLRSPGLESPEQFF. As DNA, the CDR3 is TGTGCCAGCAGCTTGCGTTCACCGGGACTAGAATCCCCTGAGCAGTTCTTC.

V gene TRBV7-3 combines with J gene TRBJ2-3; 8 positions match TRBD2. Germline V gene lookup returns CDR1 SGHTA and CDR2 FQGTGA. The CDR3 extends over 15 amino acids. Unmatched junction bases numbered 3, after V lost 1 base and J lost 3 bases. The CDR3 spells CASSLSGGPTDTQYF. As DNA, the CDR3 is TGTGCCAGCAGCTTAAGCGGGGGGCCTACAGATACGCAGTATTTT.